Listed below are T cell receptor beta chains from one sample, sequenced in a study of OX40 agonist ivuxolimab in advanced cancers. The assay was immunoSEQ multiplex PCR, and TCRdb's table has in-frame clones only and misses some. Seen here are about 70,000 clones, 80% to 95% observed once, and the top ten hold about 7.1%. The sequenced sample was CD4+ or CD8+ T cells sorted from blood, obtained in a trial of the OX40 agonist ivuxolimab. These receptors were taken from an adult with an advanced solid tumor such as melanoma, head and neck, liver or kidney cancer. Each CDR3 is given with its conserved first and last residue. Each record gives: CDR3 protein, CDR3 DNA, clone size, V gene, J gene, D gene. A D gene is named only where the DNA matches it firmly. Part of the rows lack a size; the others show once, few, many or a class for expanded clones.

CDR3 protein: CASSLGYIGTVEDTQYF
CDR3 DNA: TGTGCCAGCAGCTTAGGCTACATTGGGACAGTCGAGGATACGCAGTATTTT
clone size: .
V gene: TRBV7-3
J gene: TRBJ2-3
D gene: TRBD1

CDR3 protein: CASSDGGGAHTEAFF
CDR3 DNA: TGTGCCAGCAGTGATGGAGGGGGGGCGCACACTGAAGCTTTCTTT
clone size: .
V gene: TRBV25-1
J gene: TRBJ1-1
D gene: .

CDR3 protein: CASSLAQNEQFF
CDR3 DNA: TGTGCCAGCAGCTTGGCCCAAAATGAGCAGTTCTTC
clone size: .
V gene: TRBV5-6
J gene: TRBJ2-1
D gene: .

CDR3 protein: CASSLPPADGELFF
CDR3 DNA: TGTGCCAGCAGCCTCCCTCCGGCCGACGGGGAGCTGTTTTTT
clone size: .
V gene: TRBV9
J gene: TRBJ2-2
D gene: .

CDR3 protein: CASSPSSGFLYEQYF
CDR3 DNA: TGTGCCAGCAGCCCCTCTAGCGGGTTCTTGTACGAGCAGTACTTC
clone size: .
V gene: TRBV7-9
J gene: TRBJ2-7
D gene: TRBD2

CDR3 protein: CASSARDNGEKLFF
CDR3 DNA: TGTGCCAGCAGCGCAAGAGATAATGGTGAAAAACTGTTTTTT
clone size: .
V gene: TRBV9
J gene: TRBJ1-4
D gene: .

CDR3 protein: CASSQTGTGDAFF
CDR3 DNA: TGCGCCAGCAGCCAAACCGGGACAGGTGATGCTTTCTTT
clone size: once
V gene: TRBV4-1
J gene: TRBJ1-1
D gene: TRBD1

CDR3 protein: CASSLTGGEGSPLHF
CDR3 DNA: TGTGCCAGCAGTTTAACGGGGGGCGAGGGTTCACCCCTCCACTTT
clone size: once
V gene: TRBV6-5
J gene: TRBJ1-6
D gene: .

CDR3 protein: CASSPYGAGGPTYEQYF
CDR3 DNA: TGTGCCAGCAGCCCTTACGGGGCGGGGGGCCCGACCTACGAGCAGTACTTC
clone size: .
V gene: TRBV9
J gene: TRBJ2-7
D gene: TRBD2

CDR3 protein: CASSYSKAGYGYTF
CDR3 DNA: TGTGCCAGCAGTTACTCGAAAGCTGGATATGGCTACACCTTC
clone size: once
V gene: TRBV6-5
J gene: TRBJ1-2
D gene: .

CDR3 protein: CASSPMGGGESDGYTF
CDR3 DNA: TGTGCCAGCAGCCCAATGGGGGGGGGCGAGAGTGATGGCTACACCTTC
clone size: .
V gene: TRBV4-2
J gene: TRBJ1-2
D gene: .

CDR3 protein: CASSSGPGEQFF
CDR3 DNA: TGTGCCAGCAGCTCAGGACCAGGTGAGCAGTTCTTC
clone size: .
V gene: TRBV7-9
J gene: TRBJ2-1
D gene: .